The 16 T cell receptor beta chains presented below share a single source sample, sequenced in a study of T cells in women clearing cervical HPV infection. Profiled with immunoSEQ multiplex PCR; TCRdb holds only in-frame clones, not every one. The table for this sample gives approximately 22,000 clones. The sample was blood buffy coat. The receptors were gathered from a woman between 18 and 69 years old with a cervical HPV16 infection that either progressed to CIN3+ or cleared (not recorded which).

Remarks on this clone: The DNA ends 3 residues before the CDR3 does, and the rest of the CDR3 is filled in from the germline J gene. The V call is TRBV13, the J call TRBJ2-3; 12 bases line up with TRBD2. The germline CDR1 and CDR2 sequences are PRHDT and FYEKMQ (reference sequence). The CDR3 is 18 residues long. The V gene end was trimmed by 5 bases and the J gene end by 6 bases; junction bases not matched to a gene: 15. The chain's CDR3 is CASSPIRGLAGAADTQYF. The sequenced CDR3 bases are TGTGCCAGCAGCCCTATAAGGGGACTAGCGGGCGCGGCTGATACG.

Details on this clone: An end of the junction does not agree with germline; a read error may underlie this. The missing CDR3 end, 3 residues past where the read stops, is filled in from the germline J gene. The V gene is TRBV7-2, the J gene TRBJ1-6; no firm D call. Germline CDR1 SGHTA, CDR2 FQGNSA. The CDR3 extends over 15 amino acids. Partial CDR3 DNA: TGTGCCAGCAGCTTAGCGGCAGGCCATAACTCACCC. Encoded protein: CASSLAAGHNSP. The entire CDR3 protein is CASSLAAGHNSPLHF.

As for this clone: The CDR3 end is not reached by the read, which stops 3 residues before it; the germline J gene fills it in. The rearrangement links TRBV5-4 to TRBJ1-1; D gene uncertain. The germline V gene encodes CDR1 SGHNT and CDR2 YYREEE (reference sequence). Deletions cut 0 bases from V and 5 bases from J, with 11 bases between. CDR3 length equals 14 residues. CDR3 bases read: TGTGCCAGCAGCTTGGGATCAGGTGTGACTGAA. Translated: CASSLGSGVTE. The full CDR3 protein is CASSLGSGVTEAFF. Together with reference TRBV5-4 and TRBJ1-1, the CDR3 gives the full variable domain: ETGVTQSPTHLIKTRGQQVTLRCSSQSGHNTVSWYQQALGQGPQFIFQYYREEENGRGNFPPRFSGLQFPNYSSELNVNALELDDSALYLCASSLGSGVTEAFFGQGTRLTVV.

Concerning this clone: The read terminates 3 residues before the CDR3 end, so the remaining end is supplied by the germline J gene. The chain is built from TRBV18 and TRBJ1-1; D is perhaps TRBD1 (6 bases). The germline V gene encodes CDR1 KGHSH and CDR2 LQKENI. This CDR3 comprises 15 residues. The V gene lost 6 bases and the J gene lost 1 base, with 15 bases spanning the gap. CDR3 DNA (partial): TGTGCCAGCTCTCCGGGGGGGCATGGGAACACTGAA. It is translated as CASSPGGHGNTE. The CDR3 in its entirety is CASSPGGHGNTEAFF.

Remarks on this clone: The CDR3 end lies 3 residues beyond the end of the read and is filled in from the germline J gene. The chain combines TRBV29-1 with TRBJ1-2, with D possibly being TRBD1 (5 bases). Trimming pared 7 bases from V and 6 bases from J, leaving 9 bases between. The CDR3 spans 10 residues. Germline CDR1 is SQVTM and CDR2 is ANQGSEA. CDR3 DNA (partial): TGCAGCGCTCTGACAGATGGC. Its protein is CSALTDG. The whole CDR3 region reads CSALTDGYTF.

As regards this clone: The read halts 3 residues ahead of the CDR3 end, with the missing end drawn from the germline J gene. This chain links TRBV5-4 with TRBJ2-3; D possibly corresponds to TRBD1 (6 bases). This CDR3 has 12 amino acids. Germline assignment: CDR1 SGHNT and CDR2 YYREEE (reference sequence). V lost 4 bases and J lost 6, with 9 bases in between. The CDR3: CASSGQGDTQYF. The sequenced CDR3 bases are TGTGCCAGCAGCGGCCAGGGGGATACG.

As for this clone: The CDR3 end lies 3 residues beyond the end of the read and is filled in from the germline J gene. The chain employs TRBV20-1 and TRBJ2-1; the match to TRBD2 covers 10 bases. The CDR3 is 13 residues long. With V trimmed by 5 bases and J by 3 bases, 1 base remained unmatched. In germline, CDR1 is DFQATT, CDR2 SNEGSKA (reference sequence). The CDR3 sequence: CSASSGSYNEQFF. The part of the CDR3 DNA that was read is TGCAGTGCTTCTAGCGGGAGCTACAATGAG.

As to this clone: Read sequence stops 3 residues before the CDR3 end, and the germline J gene provides the missing end. The V and J genes are TRBV7-8 and TRBJ1-1; no clear D gene. V dropped 5 bases and J dropped 3 bases, with 10 bases sitting between them. The CDR3 runs to 13 residues. Germline CDR1 SGHVS, CDR2 FQNEAQ. The covered CDR3 bases are TGTGCCAGCAGCCCGATTGAGCACACTGAA. It specifies CASSPIEHTE. The full CDR3 protein is CASSPIEHTEAFF.

With respect to this clone: The read falls 3 residues short of the CDR3 end, and the missing part is taken from the germline J gene. The chain is built from TRBV6-1 and TRBJ2-6; D remains ambiguous. V lost 1 base, J lost 0 bases, and 4 bases lay in between. There are 15 residues in the CDR3. From germline, CDR1 is MNHNS and CDR2 SASEGT. The CDR3 is CASSEDNSGANVLTF. The CDR3 bases that were read are TGTGCCAGCAGTGAAGACAACTCTGGGGCCAACGTC.

On this clone itself: The missing CDR3 end, 3 residues past where the read stops, is filled in from the germline J gene. The chain couples TRBV2 to TRBJ1-5; TRBD1 matches 7 bases. The CDR3 contains 15 residues. J lost 2 bases, V lost 8 bases, and 9 bases had no gene match. Germline assignment: CDR1 SNHLY and CDR2 FYNNEI. The CDR3 region is CASHPGQAGNQPQHF. The CDR3 bases that were read are TGTGCCAGCCACCCTGGACAGGCTGGCAATCAGCCC.

Turning to this clone: The read ends 3 residues shy of where the CDR3 ends; the end is completed using the germline J gene. The chain couples TRBV29-1 to TRBJ2-3; 7 bases agree with TRBD2. This CDR3 comprises 11 residues. Germline V gives CDR1 SQVTM, CDR2 ANQGSEA. The covered CDR3 bases are TGCAGCGTCGACCGGGCGGGAGCG. It encodes CSVDRAGA. The full CDR3 is CSVDRAGAQYF.

Details on this clone: The junction shows a germline mismatch at one end, possibly a read error. Read sequence stops 3 residues before the CDR3 end, and the germline J gene provides the missing end. The chain employs TRBV19 and TRBJ2-5; D uncertain. CDR3 size: 13 residues. CDR1 and CDR2 (germline): LNHDA, SQIVND (reference sequence). The covered CDR3 bases are TGTGCCAGTGGTATAGACCTCCAAGAGACC. This sequence encodes CASGIDLQET. The full CDR3 reads CASGIDLQETQYF.

Comments on this clone: Sequencing ends 3 residues short of the CDR3 end; the germline J gene provides the rest. The rearrangement joins TRBV30 to TRBJ1-3; no reliable D call. CDR1 is GTSNPN, CDR2 SVGIG, per germline (reference sequence). Deletions cut 8 bases from V and 4 bases from J, with 15 bases between. This CDR3 comprises 13 residues. CDR3 bases read: TGTGCCCGGGCGGGAGACCGAGGAAACACC. It codes for CARAGDRGNT. The full CDR3 reads CARAGDRGNTIYF.

Concerning this clone: The sequenced fragment ends 3 residues before the CDR3 boundary, so the rest is inferred from the germline J gene. The rearrangement links TRBV12-3 or TRBV12-4 to TRBJ2-5; 10 bases align to TRBD2. V shed 7 bases, J shed 3 bases, and the junction held 5 bases outside the gene matches. The CDR3 consists of 14 residues. The CDR3 DNA, read in part, is TGTGCCAGCAACCCAGGACTAGCGGAAGAGACC. This sequence encodes CASNPGLAEET. The full CDR3 protein is CASNPGLAEETQYF.

On this clone itself: The read terminates 3 residues before the CDR3 end, so the remaining end is supplied by the germline J gene. The chain has TRBV2 and TRBJ2-3; possible D gene TRBD1, 5 bases. There are 14 residues in the CDR3. The V gene's germline CDR1 is SNHLY and CDR2 FYNNEI. V lost 7 bases and J 0 bases, leaving 11 bases between the germline ends. The CDR3 loop reads CASMGLSSTDTQYF. CDR3 bases read: TGTGCCAGCATGGGGCTGTCTAGCACAGATACG. Complete variable domain (other parts from reference TRBV2 and TRBJ2-3): EPEVTQTPSHQVTQMGQEVILRCVPISNHLYFYWYRQILGQKVEFLVSFYNNEISEKSEIFDDQFSVERPDGSNFTLKIRSTKLEDSAMYFCASMGLSSTDTQYFGPGTRLTVL.

Notes on this clone: The DNA ends 3 residues before the CDR3 does, and the rest of the CDR3 is filled in from the germline J gene. The V gene is TRBV29-1, the J gene TRBJ2-3; possible D gene TRBD1, 6 bases. CDR3 length: 14 residues. Germline V gene data show CDR1 as SQVTM and CDR2 as ANQGSEA. The ends were cut back, 6 bases at V and 3 bases at J, with 16 bases in the middle. Partial CDR3 DNA: TGCAGCGTCAAAACAGGGTCGGTTACAGATACG. Its protein is CSVKTGSVTDT. The whole CDR3 is CSVKTGSVTDTQYF.